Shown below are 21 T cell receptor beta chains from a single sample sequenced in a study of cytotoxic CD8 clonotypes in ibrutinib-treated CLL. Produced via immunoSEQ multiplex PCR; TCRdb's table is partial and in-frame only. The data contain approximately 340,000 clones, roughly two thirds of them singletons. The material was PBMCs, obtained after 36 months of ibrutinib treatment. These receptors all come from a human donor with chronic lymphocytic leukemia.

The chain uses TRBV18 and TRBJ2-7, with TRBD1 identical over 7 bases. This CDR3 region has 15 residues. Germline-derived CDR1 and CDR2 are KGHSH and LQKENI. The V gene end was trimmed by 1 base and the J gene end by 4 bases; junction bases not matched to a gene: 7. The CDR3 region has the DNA TGTGCCAGCTCACCACTCAAGACAGGGCGATACGAGCAGTACTTC. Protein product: CASSPLKTGRYEQYF.

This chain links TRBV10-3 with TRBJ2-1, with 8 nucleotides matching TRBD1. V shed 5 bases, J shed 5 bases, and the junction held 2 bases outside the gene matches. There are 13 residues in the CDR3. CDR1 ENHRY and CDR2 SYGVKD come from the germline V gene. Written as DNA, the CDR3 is TGTGCCATCAGTAGGACAGGGAACAATGAGCAGTTCTTC. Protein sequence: CAISRTGNNEQFF.

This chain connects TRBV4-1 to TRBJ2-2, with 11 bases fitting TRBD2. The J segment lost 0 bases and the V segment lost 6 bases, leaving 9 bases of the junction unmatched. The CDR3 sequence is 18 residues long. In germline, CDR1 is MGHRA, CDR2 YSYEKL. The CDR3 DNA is TGCGCCAGCAGACCAAGGGCACTAGCGGGAGCGAACACCGGGGAGCTGTTTTTT. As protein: CASRPRALAGANTGELFF.

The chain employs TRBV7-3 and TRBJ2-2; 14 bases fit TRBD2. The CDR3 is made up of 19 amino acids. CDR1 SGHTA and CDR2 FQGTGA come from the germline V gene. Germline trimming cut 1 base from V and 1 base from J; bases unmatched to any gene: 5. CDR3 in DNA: TGTGCCAGCAGCTTAATGGGACTAGCGGGGGCCGGGAACACCGGGGAGCTGTTTTTT. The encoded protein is CASSLMGLAGAGNTGELFF.

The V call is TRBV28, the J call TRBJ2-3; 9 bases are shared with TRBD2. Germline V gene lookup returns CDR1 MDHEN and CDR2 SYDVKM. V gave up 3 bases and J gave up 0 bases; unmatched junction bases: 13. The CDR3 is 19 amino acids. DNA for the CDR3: TGTGCCAGCAGTTTCCCGACTAGCGGTCTCGCTCCTAGCACAGATACGCAGTATTTT. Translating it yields CASSFPTSGLAPSTDTQYF.

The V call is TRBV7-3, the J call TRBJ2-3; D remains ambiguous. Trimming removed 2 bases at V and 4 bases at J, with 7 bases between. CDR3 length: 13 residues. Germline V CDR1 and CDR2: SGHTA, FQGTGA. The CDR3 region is CASSLQGSDTQYF. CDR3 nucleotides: TGTGCCAGCAGCTTACAAGGCTCAGATACGCAGTATTTT.

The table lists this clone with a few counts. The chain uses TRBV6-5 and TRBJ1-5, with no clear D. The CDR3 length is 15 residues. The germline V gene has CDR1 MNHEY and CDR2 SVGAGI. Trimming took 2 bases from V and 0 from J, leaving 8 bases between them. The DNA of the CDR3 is TGTGCCAGCAGTTACCTTCAGAGTAGCAATCAGCCCCAGCATTTT. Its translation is CASSYLQSSNQPQHF.

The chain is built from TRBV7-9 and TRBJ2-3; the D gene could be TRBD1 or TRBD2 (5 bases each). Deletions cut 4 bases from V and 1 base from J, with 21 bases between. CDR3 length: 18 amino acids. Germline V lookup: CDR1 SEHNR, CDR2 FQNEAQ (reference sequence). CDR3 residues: CASSSLLPTGPGTDTQYF. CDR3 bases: TGTGCCAGCAGCTCCCTACTCCCGACGGGACCAGGCACAGATACGCAGTATTTT.

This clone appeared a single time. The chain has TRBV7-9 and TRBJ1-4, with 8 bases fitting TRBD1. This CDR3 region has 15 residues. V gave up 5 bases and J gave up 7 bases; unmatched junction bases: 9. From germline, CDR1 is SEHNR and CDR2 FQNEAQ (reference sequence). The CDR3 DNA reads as TGTGCCAGCAGCACCACAGGGGGGGCGGGTGAAAAACTGTTTTTT. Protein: CASSTTGGAGEKLFF.

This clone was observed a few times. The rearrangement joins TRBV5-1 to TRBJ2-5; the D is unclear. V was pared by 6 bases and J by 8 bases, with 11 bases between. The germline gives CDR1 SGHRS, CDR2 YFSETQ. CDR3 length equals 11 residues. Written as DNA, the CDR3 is TGCGCCAGCACCCGTTTAGGTACCCAGTACTTC. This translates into CASTRLGTQYF.

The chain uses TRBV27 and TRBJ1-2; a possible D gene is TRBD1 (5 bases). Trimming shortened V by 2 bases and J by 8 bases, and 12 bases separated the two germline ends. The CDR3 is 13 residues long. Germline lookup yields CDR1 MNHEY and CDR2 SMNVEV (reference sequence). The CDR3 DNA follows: TGTGCCAGCAGTTTAGTCGTGGGGGAAGGCTACACCTTC. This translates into CASSLVVGEGYTF.

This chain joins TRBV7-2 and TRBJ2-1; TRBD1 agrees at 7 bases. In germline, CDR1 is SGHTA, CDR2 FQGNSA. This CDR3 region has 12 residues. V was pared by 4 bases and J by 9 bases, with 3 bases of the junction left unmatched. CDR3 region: CASSSRTGEQFF. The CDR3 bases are TGTGCCAGCAGCTCCCGGACAGGTGAGCAGTTCTTC.

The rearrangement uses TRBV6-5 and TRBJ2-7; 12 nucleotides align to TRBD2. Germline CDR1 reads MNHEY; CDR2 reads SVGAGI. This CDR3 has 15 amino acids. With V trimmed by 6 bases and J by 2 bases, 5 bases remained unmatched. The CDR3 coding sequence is TGTGCCAGCAGCCTTCTAGCGGGGGGGCCCTACGAGCAGTACTTC. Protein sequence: CASSLLAGGPYEQYF.

This chain's CDR3 is CASSISAVRNTGELFF. CDR3 bases: TGTGCCAGTAGTATTTCCGCAGTCAGGAACACCGGGGAGCTGTTTTTT. The V and J genes are TRBV19 and TRBJ2-2; no clear D gene. CDR3 length: 16 amino acids. Germline values: CDR1 LNHDA, CDR2 SQIVND (reference sequence). Trimming took off 3 bases at V and 1 base at J, with 12 bases between the two ends.

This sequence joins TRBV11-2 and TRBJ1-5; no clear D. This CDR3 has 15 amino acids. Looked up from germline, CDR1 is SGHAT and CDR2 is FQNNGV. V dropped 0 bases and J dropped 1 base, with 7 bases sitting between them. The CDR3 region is CASSLEWGSNQPQHF. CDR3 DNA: TGTGCCAGCAGCTTAGAGTGGGGAAGCAATCAGCCCCAGCATTTT. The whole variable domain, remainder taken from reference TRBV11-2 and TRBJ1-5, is EAGVAQSPRYKIIEKRQSVAFWCNPISGHATLYWYQQILGQGPKLLIQFQNNGVVDDSQLPKDRFSAERLKGVDSTLKIQPAKLEDSAVYLCASSLEWGSNQPQHFGDGTRLSIL.

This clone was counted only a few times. CDR3 sequence: CASSPGTSGGQQYF. The CDR3 coding sequence is TGTGCCAGCAGCCCCGGGACTAGCGGGGGCCAGCAGTACTTC. J is TRBJ2-7 and V is TRBV7-3; TRBD2 matches at 14 bases. V was pared by 5 bases and J by 8 bases, with 5 bases of the junction left unmatched. The CDR3 sequence is 14 residues long. The germline V gene encodes CDR1 SGHTA and CDR2 FQGTGA.

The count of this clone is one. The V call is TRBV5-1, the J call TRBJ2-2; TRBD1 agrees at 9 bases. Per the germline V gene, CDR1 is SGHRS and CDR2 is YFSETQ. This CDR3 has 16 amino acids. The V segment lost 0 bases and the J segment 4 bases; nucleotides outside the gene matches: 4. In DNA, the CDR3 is TGCGCCAGCAGCTTGGCGGGACAGGGACCCACCGGGGAGCTGTTTTTT. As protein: CASSLAGQGPTGELFF.

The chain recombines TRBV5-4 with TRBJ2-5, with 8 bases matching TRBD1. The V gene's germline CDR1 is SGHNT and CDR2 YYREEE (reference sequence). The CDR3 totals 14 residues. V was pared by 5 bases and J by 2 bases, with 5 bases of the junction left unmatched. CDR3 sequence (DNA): TGTGCCAGCAGACCCTACAGGGGGCAAGAGACCCAGTACTTC. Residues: CASRPYRGQETQYF.

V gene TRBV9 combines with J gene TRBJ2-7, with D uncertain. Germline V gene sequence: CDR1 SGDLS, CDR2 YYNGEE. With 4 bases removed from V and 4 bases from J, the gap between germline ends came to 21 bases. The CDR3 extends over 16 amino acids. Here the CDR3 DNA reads TGTGCCAGCAGCTCCGGCGGAGTTGGAGATTTTTACGAGCAGTACTTC. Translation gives CASSSGGVGDFYEQYF.

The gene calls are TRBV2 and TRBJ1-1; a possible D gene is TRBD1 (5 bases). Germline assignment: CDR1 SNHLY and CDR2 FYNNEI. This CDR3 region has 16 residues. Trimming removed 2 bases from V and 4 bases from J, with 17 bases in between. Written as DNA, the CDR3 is TGTGCCAGCAGTGAAATAGCAGGGCTGAGGCGCACTGAAGCTTTCTTT. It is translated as CASSEIAGLRRTEAFF. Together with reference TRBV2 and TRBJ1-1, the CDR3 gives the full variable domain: EPEVTQTPSHQVTQMGQEVILRCVPISNHLYFYWYRQILGQKVEFLVSFYNNEISEKSEIFDDQFSVERPDGSNFTLKIRSTKLEDSAMYFCASSEIAGLRRTEAFFGQGTRLTVV.

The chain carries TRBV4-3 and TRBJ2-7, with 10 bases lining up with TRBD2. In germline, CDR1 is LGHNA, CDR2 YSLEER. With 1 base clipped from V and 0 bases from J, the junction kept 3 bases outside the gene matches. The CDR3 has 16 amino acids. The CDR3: CASSQGASGSSYEQYF. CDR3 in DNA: TGCGCCAGCAGCCAAGGGGCTAGCGGGAGCTCCTACGAGCAGTACTTC.